This is a list of T cell receptor beta chains from one sample in a study of T cells after yellow fever vaccination. TCRdb independently ran MiXCR on the 5' RACE reads; one entry per CDR3 protein. Of 400,000 or so distinct CDR3 sequences listed, around 19% are singletons. Source: PBMCs, taken before the yellow fever booster vaccination. The source is a man between 18 and 35 years old who received the YFV17D yellow fever vaccine. CDR3s include the opening cysteine and the closing phenylalanine or tryptophan. The order of the fields is D gene, J gene, V gene, clone size, CDR3 DNA, CDR3 protein. A D gene is named only where the DNA matches it firmly. Clone size is shown for a subset of rows, as once, few, many or a class of expanded clone.

D: TRBD2; J: TRBJ2-3; V: TRBV6-2/TRBV6-3; size: -; DNA: TGTGCCAGCACCGACGGGGGGGGAGATACGCAGTATTTT; CDR3: CASTDGGGDTQYF
D: -; J: TRBJ1-5; V: TRBV9; size: many; DNA: TGTGCCAGCAGCGTAGATGCGGATCAGCCCCAGCATTTT; CDR3: CASSVDADQPQHF
D: -; J: TRBJ1-1; V: TRBV12-3/TRBV12-4; size: few; DNA: TGTGCCAGCAGTCCCCGAGCGGTGGCGAACACTGAAGCTTTCTTT; CDR3: CASSPRAVANTEAFF
D: -; J: TRBJ2-5; V: TRBV27; size: few; DNA: TGTGCCAGCAGTTTCGACAGGGAGGGGGAGACCCAGTACTTC; CDR3: CASSFDREGETQYF
D: -; J: TRBJ1-2; V: TRBV27; size: many; DNA: TGTGCCAGCAGTTTGATAGGAGGGACCCTCTATGGCTACACCTTC; CDR3: CASSLIGGTLYGYTF
D: -; J: TRBJ2-1; V: TRBV4-3; size: many; DNA: TGCGCCAGCAGCCAACCCGGGACCACCCCGCCGGATGAGCAGTTCTTC; CDR3: CASSQPGTTPPDEQFF
D: -; J: TRBJ2-3; V: TRBV7-2; size: many; DNA: TGTGCCAGCAGCTTAGTCGGTCCCGGCACAGATACGCAGTATTTT; CDR3: CASSLVGPGTDTQYF
D: TRBD1; J: TRBJ1-3; V: TRBV29-1; size: -; DNA: TGCAGCGTTGGGAGGGGTCAGGGGGGCTCTGGAAACACCATATATTTT; CDR3: CSVGRGQGGSGNTIYF
D: TRBD1; J: TRBJ1-1; V: TRBV12-3/TRBV12-4; size: few; DNA: TGTGCCAGCAGTTTAGGGCAGGGGGTAGGGGCCACTGAAGCTTTCTTT; CDR3: CASSLGQGVGATEAFF
D: -; J: TRBJ1-5; V: TRBV7-9; size: few; DNA: TGTGCCAGCAGCTCCACGGGGCAGCCCCAGCATTTT; CDR3: CASSSTGQPQHF
D: TRBD1; J: TRBJ2-6; V: TRBV5-1; size: many; DNA: TGCGCCAGCAGGACAGGGGGCAGTGGGGCCAACGTCCTGACTTTC; CDR3: CASRTGGSGANVLTF
D: -; J: TRBJ2-5; V: TRBV29-1; size: -; DNA: TGCAGCGTTAGTGGGGGCGGTGGGGGGAAGGCGTACTTC; CDR3: CSVSGGGGGKAYF
D: -; J: TRBJ1-4; V: TRBV20-1; size: -; DNA: TGCAGTGCTAGCCCGGGACCGCGAGAAAAACTGTTTTTT; CDR3: CSASPGPREKLFF
D: -; J: TRBJ2-4; V: TRBV14; size: -; DNA: TGTGCCAGCAGCCAAGGGGCACTTCAGTACTTC; CDR3: CASSQGALQYF
D: TRBD1; J: TRBJ2-3; V: TRBV19; size: -; DNA: TGTGCCAGTAGAGGGACAGGGCCTAGCACAGATACGCAGTATTTT; CDR3: CASRGTGPSTDTQYF
D: -; J: TRBJ1-1; V: TRBV20-1; size: -; DNA: TGCAGTGCTAGATTCGGGGGCACTGAAGCTTTCTTT; CDR3: CSARFGGTEAFF
D: TRBD1; J: TRBJ1-5; V: TRBV6-2/TRBV6-3; size: few; DNA: TGTGCCAGCACCTCAGGGGGCTATCAGCCCCAGCATTTT; CDR3: CASTSGGYQPQHF
D: -; J: TRBJ2-7; V: TRBV6-2/TRBV6-3; size: -; DNA: TGTGCCAGCAGCCCTGTAGGGGCCTACGAGCAGTACTTC; CDR3: CASSPVGAYEQYF
D: -; J: TRBJ1-1; V: TRBV6-2/TRBV6-3; size: -; DNA: TGTGCCAGCGGGAAGACAGTTTTGAACACTGAAGCTTTCTTT; CDR3: CASGKTVLNTEAFF
D: -; J: TRBJ2-2; V: TRBV7-8; size: -; DNA: TGTGCCAGCAGCTTAACCAGACCATGGGTGTTTTTT; CDR3: CASSLTRPWVFF
D: TRBD1; J: TRBJ1-2; V: TRBV29-1; size: many; DNA: TGCAGCGTTGAAGATGCGGGACAGGCCTATGGCTACACCTTC; CDR3: CSVEDAGQAYGYTF
D: -; J: TRBJ2-5; V: TRBV18; size: few; DNA: TGTGCCAGCTCACCCCCCGACAGAAGAGAGACCCAGTACTTC; CDR3: CASSPPDRRETQYF
D: -; J: TRBJ1-3; V: TRBV6-6; size: few; DNA: TGTGCCGGGCAAATCGGAAACACCATATATTTT; CDR3: CAGQIGNTIYF
D: TRBD1; J: TRBJ1-2; V: TRBV20-1; size: -; DNA: TGCAGTGCTGATACAGGGGGCCCCTATGGCTACACCTTC; CDR3: CSADTGGPYGYTF
D: -; J: TRBJ2-2; V: TRBV21-1; size: -; DNA: TGTGCCAGCAGCAAAGTTTGTAGCCTCAACGGGGAGCTGTTTTTT; CDR3: CASSKVCSLNGELFF
D: -; J: TRBJ1-5; V: TRBV18; size: few; DNA: TGTGCCAGCTCACCAGCGATAGGTCAGCCCCAGCATTTT; CDR3: CASSPAIGQPQHF
D: -; J: TRBJ2-5; V: TRBV20-1; size: -; DNA: TGCAGACCCGTAGAGACCCAGTACTTC; CDR3: CRPVETQYF
D: -; J: TRBJ1-2; V: TRBV20-1; size: -; DNA: TGCAGTGCTAGTAAGGGCAGGGGAAACTATGGCTACACCTTC; CDR3: CSASKGRGNYGYTF
D: TRBD2; J: TRBJ2-3; V: TRBV20-1; size: -; DNA: TGCAGTGCGGCCGGGACTAGCGAAACTAGCACAGATACGCAGTATTTT; CDR3: CSAAGTSETSTDTQYF
D: -; J: TRBJ1-2; V: TRBV27; size: -; DNA: TGTGCCAGTAAGGATCGGTATGGCTACACCTTC; CDR3: CASKDRYGYTF
D: TRBD2; J: TRBJ2-3; V: TRBV12-5; size: few; DNA: TGTGCTAGTGGCCAAGCGACTAGCGGGGGAACAGATACGCAGTATTTT; CDR3: CASGQATSGGTDTQYF
D: -; J: TRBJ2-3; V: TRBV6-2/TRBV6-3; size: -; DNA: TGTGCCAGCAGTTACCAAACGGGGCCGACTATAAACACAGATACGCAGTATTTT; CDR3: CASSYQTGPTINTDTQYF
D: -; J: TRBJ1-2; V: TRBV20-1; size: -; DNA: TGCAGTGCTAGAGATGAATCCAGGGTGGGTGGCTACACCTTC; CDR3: CSARDESRVGGYTF
D: TRBD1; J: TRBJ1-1; V: TRBV12-3/TRBV12-4; size: few; DNA: TGTGCCAGCAGAACTCAGGGGGCAGTAACTGAAGCTTTCTTT; CDR3: CASRTQGAVTEAFF
D: -; J: TRBJ2-5; V: TRBV6-5; size: many; DNA: TGTGCCAGCAGTCAGGGGGAGACCCAGTACTTC; CDR3: CASSQGETQYF
D: TRBD1; J: TRBJ1-1; V: TRBV7-6; size: few; DNA: TGTGCCAGCAGCCCTAGACAGGGTAGGAGTGTCACTGAAGCTTTCTTT; CDR3: CASSPRQGRSVTEAFF